This T cell receptor beta chain was recovered during a study of control samples from healthy donors and cancer patients. Germline-derived CDR1 and CDR2 are MDHEN and SYDVKM. The trim removed 5 bases at V and 3 bases at J, leaving 5 bases unmatched. The CDR3 contains 15 residues. Sequenced by immunoSEQ multiplex PCR; TCRdb stores in-frame clones only, minus some. The profile shows about 160,000 clones, more than 85% of them singletons. What was sequenced was blood. The V call is TRBV28, the J call TRBJ1-4; 8 bases line up with TRBD1. The source of this sequence is a woman in her twenties or thirties in good health. The CDR3 is CASSTSGQANEKLFF. For the CDR3, the DNA is TGTGCCAGCAGTACCTCGGGACAGGCTAATGAAAAACTGTTTTTT.